The sample holds a few counts of the clone carrying this TCR beta chain. Sequencing used immunoSEQ multiplex PCR; TCRdb keeps in-frame clones, though not all of them. The data hold approximately 350,000 clones, with 75% to 90% observed a single time. The ends were cut back, 1 base at V and 0 bases at J, with 13 bases in the middle. Germline V gene lookup returns CDR1 MGHRA and CDR2 YSYEKL. The length of the CDR3 is 17 residues. Cohort assignment relied on participant-reported clinical history. Recovered participants had two consecutive negative NP/OP PCR tests, healthcare professional clearance, or symptom resolution. This specimen belongs to a study of blood T cell repertoires in COVID-19. Background on the study: The cDNA or gDNA used as material had been derived from T cells, B-cell-depleted T cells, or PBMCs.

The chain combines TRBV4-1 with TRBJ1-3, with a weak D call TRBD1 (5 bases). The sample consisted of PBMCs or T cells enriched from blood (not recorded which). The clonotype originates from a man between 18 and 35 years old who had recovered from COVID-19. This CDR3 is CASSQGPTVRSGNTIYF. In nucleotides, the CDR3 is TGCGCCAGCAGCCAAGGGCCGACAGTCCGCTCTGGAAACACCATATATTTT.